This entry features one TCR beta chain sequence. Only in-frame clones appear in the TCRdb table, and some are missing; sequencing was by immunoSEQ multiplex PCR. This sample carries 150,000 to 200,000 clones, roughly nine tenths of them seen once, and the ten largest clones take approximately 4.8%. This entry is derived from a study of lymphopenia after photon versus proton radiotherapy. Germline V gives CDR1 SGHAT, CDR2 FQNNGV. The trim removed 5 bases at V and 7 bases at J, leaving 2 bases unmatched. The CDR3 spans 11 residues. This material consisted of peripheral blood, taken from a patient treated with photon-based radiotherapy. This chain connects TRBV11-2 to TRBJ2-7; 7 bases map to TRBD2. This clonotype was obtained from a man aged 50-60 years with gastric cancer. The CDR3 DNA reads TGTGCCAGCAGCGTACTAGCGGAGCAGTACTTC. This translates into CASSVLAEQYF.